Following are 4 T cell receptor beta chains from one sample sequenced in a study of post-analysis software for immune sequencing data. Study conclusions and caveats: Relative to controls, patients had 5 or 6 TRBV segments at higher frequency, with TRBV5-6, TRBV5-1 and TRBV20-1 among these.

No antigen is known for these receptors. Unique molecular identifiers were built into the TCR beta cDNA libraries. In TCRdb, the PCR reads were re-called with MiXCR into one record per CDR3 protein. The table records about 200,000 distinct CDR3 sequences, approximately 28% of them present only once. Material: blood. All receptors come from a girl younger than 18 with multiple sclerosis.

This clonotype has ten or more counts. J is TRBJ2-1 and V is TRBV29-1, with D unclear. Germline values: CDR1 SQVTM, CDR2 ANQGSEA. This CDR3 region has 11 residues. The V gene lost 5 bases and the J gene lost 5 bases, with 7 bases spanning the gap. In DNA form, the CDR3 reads TGCAGCGTTAGGAGCGACAATGAGCAGTTCTTC. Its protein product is CSVRSDNEQFF.

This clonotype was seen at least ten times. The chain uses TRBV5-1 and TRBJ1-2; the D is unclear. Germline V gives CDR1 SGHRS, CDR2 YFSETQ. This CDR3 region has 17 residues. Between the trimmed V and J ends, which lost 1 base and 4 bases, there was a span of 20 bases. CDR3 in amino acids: CASSLRPGHGNLYGYTF. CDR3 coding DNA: TGCGCCAGCAGCTTGCGACCGGGTCACGGAAACCTCTATGGCTACACCTTC.

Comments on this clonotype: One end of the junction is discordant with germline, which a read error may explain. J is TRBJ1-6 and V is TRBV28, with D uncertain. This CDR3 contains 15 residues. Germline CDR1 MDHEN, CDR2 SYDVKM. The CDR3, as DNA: TGTGCCAGCAAGCTCCGGAGCTCCTATAATTCACCCCCCCACTTT. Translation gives CASKLRSSYNSPPHF.

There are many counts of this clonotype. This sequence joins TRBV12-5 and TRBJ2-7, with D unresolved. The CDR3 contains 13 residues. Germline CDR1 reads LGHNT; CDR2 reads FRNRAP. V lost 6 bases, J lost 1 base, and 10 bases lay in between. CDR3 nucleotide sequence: TGTGCTAGTGGACAAGGACGGTCCTACGAGCAGTACTTC. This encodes CASGQGRSYEQYF.